This note documents a single T cell receptor beta chain sequence. What it binds is unknown. At survey level, the immunoSEQ assay was run in its v3.0 version. Sequencing was designed to cover about 35,000-50,000 T-cell genomes in each sample. TCRdb's table, derived via immunoSEQ multiplex PCR, lists solely in-frame clones and lacks some. The sample has some 22,000 clones, roughly 84% seen once; the top ten hold around 4.6%. The sample belongs to a study of long-term antiretroviral therapy in people with HIV. General observations from the study: Against controls, HIV repertoires showed narrower ranges of CDR3 length. After ART, diversity increased yet remained lower than transplant donor controls.

Trimming cost V 2 bases and J 4 bases, with 5 bases left between them. Germline CDR1 is MDHEN and CDR2 is SYDVKM. This CDR3 region has 12 residues. This clonotype was obtained from a man between 60 and 75 years old with HIV. The chain has TRBV28 and TRBJ1-2; D gene unclear. The source material was unsorted PBMCs, sampled 1.3 years after starting antiretroviral therapy. This chain's CDR3 is CASSLLPYGYTF. CDR3 coding DNA: TGTGCCAGCAGTTTACTTCCCTATGGCTACACCTTC.